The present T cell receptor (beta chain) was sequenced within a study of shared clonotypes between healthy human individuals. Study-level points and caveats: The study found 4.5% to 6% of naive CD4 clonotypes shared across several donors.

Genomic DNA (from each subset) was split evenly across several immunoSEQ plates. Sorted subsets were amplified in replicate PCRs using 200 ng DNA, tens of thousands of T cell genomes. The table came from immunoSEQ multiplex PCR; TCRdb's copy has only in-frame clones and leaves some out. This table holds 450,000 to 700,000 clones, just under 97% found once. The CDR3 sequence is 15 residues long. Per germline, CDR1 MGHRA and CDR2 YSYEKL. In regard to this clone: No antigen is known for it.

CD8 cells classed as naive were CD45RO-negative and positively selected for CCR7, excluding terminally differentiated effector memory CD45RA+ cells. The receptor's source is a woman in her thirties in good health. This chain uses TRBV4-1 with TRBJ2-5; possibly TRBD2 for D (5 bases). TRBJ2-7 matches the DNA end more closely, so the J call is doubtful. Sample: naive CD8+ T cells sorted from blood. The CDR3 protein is CASSQRETTSYEQYF. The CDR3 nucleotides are TGCGCCAGCAGCCAAAGAGAAACTACTAGCTACGAGCAGTACTTC.